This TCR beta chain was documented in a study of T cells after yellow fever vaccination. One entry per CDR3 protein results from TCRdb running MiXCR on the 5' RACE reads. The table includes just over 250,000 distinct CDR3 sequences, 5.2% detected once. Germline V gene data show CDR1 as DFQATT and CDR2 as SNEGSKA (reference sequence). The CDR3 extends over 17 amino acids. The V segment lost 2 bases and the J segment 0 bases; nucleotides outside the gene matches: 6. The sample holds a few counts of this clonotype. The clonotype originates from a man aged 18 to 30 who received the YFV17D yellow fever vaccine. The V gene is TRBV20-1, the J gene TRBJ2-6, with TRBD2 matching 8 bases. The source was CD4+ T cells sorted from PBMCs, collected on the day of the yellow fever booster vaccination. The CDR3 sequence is CSARLAGRISGANVLTF. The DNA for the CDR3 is TGCAGTGCTAGATTAGCGGGACGTATCTCTGGGGCCAACGTCCTGACTTTC.